The 25 T cell receptor beta chains in this list originate from one sample, sequenced in a study of T-cell memory formation after mild COVID-19. TCRdb analysed the 5' RACE reads with MiXCR anew, one entry per CDR3 protein. This table has hundreds of thousands of distinct CDR3 sequences, approximately 8.4% appearing once. Source material: PBMCs or a T cell subset sorted from them (not recorded which). The receptors shown here come from a young man who had mild COVID-19 (a few samples of this study predate the infection). Cell type and time point are not known.

This clonotype was observed a few times. The chain uses TRBV20-1 and TRBJ2-7; the D is unclear. The CDR3 has 11 residues. V was clipped by 4 bases and J by 8 bases, with 12 bases between them. In germline, CDR1 is DFQATT, CDR2 SNEGSKA (reference sequence). In DNA form, the CDR3 reads TGCAGTGCTATTCGAGGTCTGCAGCAGTACTTC. Translation: CSAIRGLQQYF.

This clonotype has ten or more counts. This chain joins TRBV20-1 and TRBJ1-2, with 7 nucleotides matching TRBD1. Germline CDR1 reads DFQATT; CDR2 reads SNEGSKA (reference sequence). Trimming cost V 5 bases and J 4 bases; bases outside gene matches: 13. The CDR3 consists of 15 residues. The CDR3 is CSAWNQEGGPYGYTF. CDR3 DNA sequence: TGCAGTGCTTGGAACCAAGAAGGGGGCCCCTATGGCTACACCTTC.

This clonotype showed up just a few times. The chain recombines TRBV4-3 with TRBJ2-1; D possibly corresponds to TRBD2 (6 bases). Per the germline V gene, CDR1 is LGHNA and CDR2 is YSLEER. This CDR3 spans 14 amino acids. V lost 4 bases and J 9 bases, leaving 16 bases between the germline ends. The CDR3 region is CASSRSYGGGEQFF. In DNA form, the CDR3 reads TGCGCCAGCAGCCGGAGTTACGGGGGTGGTGAGCAGTTCTTC.

This clonotype turned up a few times. The genes are TRBV14 and TRBJ1-4; D perhaps matches TRBD1 (6 bases). The V end lost 0 bases, the J end lost 7 bases, and 9 bases lay between the germline ends. The germline V gene has CDR1 SGHDN and CDR2 FVKESK. This CDR3 has 14 amino acids. CDR3 in amino acids: CASSQDWGAEKLFF. The DNA of the CDR3 is TGTGCCAGCAGCCAAGATTGGGGGGCTGAAAAACTGTTTTTT.

This clonotype occurred many times. The chain joins TRBV7-2 to TRBJ2-1; TRBD2 agrees at 14 bases. Germline V CDR1 and CDR2: SGHTA, FQGNSA. V lost 6 bases to trimming and J lost 7 bases; unmatched junction nucleotides: 5. The length of the CDR3 is 15 residues. This CDR3 reads CASRIGTSGGNEQFF. The CDR3 region has the DNA TGTGCCAGCAGGATCGGGACTAGCGGGGGAAATGAGCAGTTCTTC.

This clonotype was counted at least ten times. This chain links TRBV7-9 with TRBJ2-7; TRBD1 matches at 8 bases. V was clipped by 5 bases and J by 2 bases; unmatched bases: 5. The CDR3 has 14 amino acids. Germline CDR1 reads SEHNR; CDR2 reads FQNEAQ (reference sequence). CDR3: CASSRTGPTYEQYF. The CDR3 DNA reads as TGTGCCAGCAGCCGGACAGGGCCTACCTACGAGCAGTACTTC.

This clonotype was seen a few times. The chain recombines TRBV4-1 with TRBJ1-1; TRBD1 is a possible D gene (5 bases). The germline V gene encodes CDR1 MGHRA and CDR2 YSYEKL. The V end lost 0 bases, the J end lost 5 bases, and 13 bases lay between the germline ends. This CDR3 is 15 amino acids long. The chain's CDR3 is CASSQDPGGGTEAFF. The CDR3 coding sequence is TGCGCCAGCAGCCAAGACCCCGGTGGGGGGACTGAAGCTTTCTTT.

Many counts were recorded for this clonotype. The J gene is TRBJ2-1, the V gene TRBV6-5, with 8 bases matching TRBD2. V lost 4 bases and J lost 8; bases outside the gene matches: 10. From germline, CDR1 is MNHEY and CDR2 SVGAGI. This CDR3 has 15 residues. CDR3 sequence: CASSFQPKRGYEQFF. The CDR3 DNA reads as TGTGCCAGCAGTTTCCAGCCCAAGCGGGGGTATGAGCAGTTCTTC.

This clonotype was picked up a small number of times. This rearrangement joins TRBV18 to TRBJ2-5; maybe TRBD2 (6 bases). The CDR3 is 15 amino acids. Germline lookup yields CDR1 KGHSH and CDR2 LQKENI. Deletions cut 2 bases from V and 1 base from J, with 11 bases between. CDR3 sequence (DNA): TGTGCCAGCTCACCAATAGGACTATCCCAAGAGACCCAGTACTTC. It is translated as CASSPIGLSQETQYF.

This clonotype was detected a few times. The genes are TRBV10-3 and TRBJ1-2; 8 nucleotides agree with TRBD1. Unmatched junction bases numbered 13, after V lost 0 bases and J lost 4 bases. The CDR3 consists of 18 residues. Per the germline V gene, CDR1 is ENHRY and CDR2 is SYGVKD. CDR3 sequence (DNA): TGTGCCATCAGTGAGTCGACGCTCGCAGGGGGCGTTTCCTATGGCTACACCTTC. This gives the protein CAISESTLAGGVSYGYTF.

In its sample, this clonotype was seen a few times. The rearrangement joins TRBV4-2 to TRBJ1-5, with TRBD1 as a possible D gene (5 bases). Germline CDR1 and CDR2: LGHNA and YNFKEQ. Trimming cost V 0 bases and J 0 bases, with 12 bases left between them. The CDR3 has 17 residues. CDR3 in DNA: TGTGCCAGCAGCCAAGATTGGACACAAAGTAGCAATCAGCCCCAGCATTTT. Translated: CASSQDWTQSSNQPQHF.

This clonotype was observed many times. This chain joins TRBV3-1 and TRBJ2-7, with D maybe TRBD2 (6 bases). With 4 bases removed from V and 1 base from J, the gap between germline ends came to 14 bases. The CDR3 sequence is 15 residues long. Germline-derived CDR1 and CDR2 are LGHDT and YNNKEL (reference sequence). CDR3 region: CASSPRRARSYEQYF. CDR3 DNA sequence: TGTGCCAGCAGCCCCCGGAGGGCTAGATCCTACGAGCAGTACTTC.

The chain uses TRBV15 and TRBJ1-3; 10 bases match TRBD1. Germline assignment: CDR1 LNHNV and CDR2 YYDKDF (reference sequence). The V gene end was trimmed by 3 bases and the J gene end by 4 bases; junction bases not matched to a gene: 6. The CDR3 contains 16 residues. CDR3 loop: CATSRPRDRGGNTIYF. CDR3 DNA sequence: TGTGCCACCAGCAGGCCCCGGGACAGGGGCGGAAACACCATATATTTT.

This clonotype came up a few times. This rearrangement joins TRBV6-6 to TRBJ2-5; D could derive from TRBD1 or TRBD2 (6 bases each). The CDR3 length is 14 residues. The ends were cut back, 0 bases at V and 4 bases at J, with 9 bases in the middle. The germline V gene has CDR1 MNHNY and CDR2 SVGAGI (reference sequence). The CDR3 region is CASSYSGGPETQYF. The DNA for the CDR3 is TGTGCCAGCAGTTACTCTGGGGGGCCAGAGACCCAGTACTTC.

This clonotype turned up a few times. The rearrangement joins TRBV12-3 or TRBV12-4 to TRBJ1-6, with TRBD1 matching over 8 bases. V trimming: 4 bases; J trimming: 7 bases; junction bases outside the gene matches: 0. The CDR3 contains 13 residues. CDR3 bases: TGTGCCAGCAGTTACAGGGGGAATTCACCCCTCCACTTT. Protein: CASSYRGNSPLHF.

This clonotype was observed a handful of times. The chain uses TRBV5-5 and TRBJ1-1; the D is unclear. The CDR3 has 15 amino acids. Germline lookup yields CDR1 SGHKS and CDR2 YYEKEE (reference sequence). The ends were cut back, 4 bases at V and 0 bases at J, with 13 bases in the middle. The DNA for the CDR3 is TGTGCCAGCAGCCCGGGGTTAGGGATGAACACTGAAGCTTTCTTT. This codes for CASSPGLGMNTEAFF.

In this sample, this clonotype turned up a few times. V and J are TRBV15 and TRBJ1-5; no clear D gene. CDR1 and CDR2 from the germline V gene are LNHNV and YYDKDF (reference sequence). V was clipped by 0 bases and J by 0 bases, with 9 bases between them. The CDR3 extends over 16 amino acids. The CDR3 region has the DNA TGTGCCACCAGCAGAGATCGAGCCTATAGCAATCAGCCCCAGCATTTT. Its translation is CATSRDRAYSNQPQHF.

This chain links TRBV27 with TRBJ2-7, with D possibly being TRBD2 (5 bases). V was trimmed by 5 bases and J by 1 base, leaving 12 bases between them. Germline V CDR1 and CDR2: MNHEY, SMNVEV (reference sequence). The CDR3 contains 14 residues. DNA of the CDR3: TGTGCCAGCAGTCGTAAATCGGGGTCCTACGAGCAGTACTTC. Translated: CASSRKSGSYEQYF.

This rearrangement joins TRBV4-3 to TRBJ1-1; D ambiguous. This CDR3 has 15 amino acids. Trimming left V 0 bases short and J 1 base short, with 9 bases between. Germline CDR1 is LGHNA and CDR2 is YSLEER. The CDR3 region has the DNA TGCGCCAGCAGCCAAGATCATCGGACGAACACTGAAGCTTTCTTT. It specifies CASSQDHRTNTEAFF.

The chain combines TRBV6-1 with TRBJ1-6, with 7 nucleotides matching TRBD1. CDR1 and CDR2 (germline): MNHNS, SASEGT. The junction had 8 bases not matched to a gene; V was cut back by 5 bases and J by 13 bases. The CDR3 sequence is 13 residues long. CDR3 sequence reads: CASSSTQGVPLHF. The DNA of the CDR3 is TGTGCCAGCAGTTCTACTCAGGGGGTCCCCCTCCACTTT.

V and J are TRBV5-5 and TRBJ2-1; the match to TRBD2 covers 7 bases. Germline lookup yields CDR1 SGHKS and CDR2 YYEKEE (reference sequence). CDR3 length: 15 amino acids. V lost 4 bases to trimming and J lost 4 bases; unmatched junction nucleotides: 8. The CDR3 DNA sequence: TGTGCCAGCAGCACAACTAGCGACTCATACAATGAGCAGTTCTTC. It is translated as CASSTTSDSYNEQFF. Based on the CDR3 plus reference TRBV5-5 and TRBJ2-1, the full variable domain is DAGVTQSPTHLIKTRGQQVTLRCSPISGHKSVSWYQQVLGQGPQFIFQYYEKEERGRGNFPDRFSARQFPNYSSELNVNALLLGDSALYLCASSTTSDSYNEQFFGPGTRLTVL.

The chain is built from TRBV3-1 and TRBJ2-7, with 12 bases fitting TRBD2. Germline V gene lookup returns CDR1 LGHDT and CDR2 YNNKEL (reference sequence). V gave up 3 bases and J gave up 4 bases; unmatched junction bases: 13. The CDR3 runs to 18 residues. CDR3 coding DNA: TGTGCCAGCAGCCACCACGGAAGACTAGCGGGGGAGAAATACGAGCAGTACTTC. Its translation: CASSHHGRLAGEKYEQYF.

The rearrangement joins TRBV4-3 to TRBJ1-1, with D possibly TRBD1 on 6 matching bases. With 4 bases removed from V and 1 base from J, the gap between germline ends came to 13 bases. Germline CDR1 LGHNA, CDR2 YSLEER. CDR3 size: 15 residues. This CDR3 is CASSPQQGKNTEAFF. The CDR3 DNA reads as TGCGCCAGCAGCCCCCAACAGGGTAAGAACACTGAAGCTTTCTTT.

This clonotype has ten or more counts. The gene calls are TRBV12-3 or TRBV12-4 and TRBJ2-1; 8 nucleotides agree with TRBD2. The V and J ends lost 6 bases and 7 bases, in that order; junction bases with no gene match: 11. This CDR3 has 15 amino acids. CDR3 nucleotide sequence: TGTGCCAGCAGCGCTGGACTAGCCGTTGGAAATGAGCAGTTCTTC. It codes for CASSAGLAVGNEQFF.

V and J are TRBV18 and TRBJ1-6; D is unresolved. CDR1 KGHSH and CDR2 LQKENI come from the germline V gene. With 1 base removed from V and 16 bases from J, the gap between germline ends came to 14 bases. CDR3 size: 13 residues. The CDR3 loop reads CASSPRSEGGLHF. CDR3 in DNA: TGTGCCAGCTCACCACGATCCGAGGGAGGACTCCACTTT.